These 8 T cell receptor beta chains share one sample of origin, sequenced in a study of control samples from healthy donors and cancer patients. Repertoires were generated with immunoSEQ multiplex PCR, while TCRdb's copy carries only in-frame clones and drops some. The table records around 120,000 clones, less than 95% of them present only once. Sequenced material: blood. These receptors all stem from a man between 25 and 39 years old in good health.

The rearrangement links TRBV9 to TRBJ1-3; possibly TRBD1 for D (5 bases). Trimming shortened V by 0 bases and J by 2 bases, and 6 bases separated the two germline ends. The CDR3 loop spans 14 amino acids. Looked up from germline, CDR1 is SGDLS and CDR2 is YYNGEE. CDR3 residues: CASSVGGAGNTIYF. CDR3 DNA sequence: TGTGCCAGCAGCGTAGGAGGGGCTGGAAACACCATATATTTT.

The chain couples TRBV11-3 to TRBJ1-1; TRBD1 might be the D (5 bases). V lost 3 bases and J lost 0, with 5 bases in between. CDR3 length: 13 residues. Germline V gene lookup returns CDR1 SGHNT and CDR2 YENEEA. CDR3 bases: TGTGCCAGCAGCTTGACAGTGAACACTGAAGCTTTCTTT. Translating it yields CASSLTVNTEAFF. Looking up the rest from reference TRBV11-3 and TRBJ1-1 gives the full variable domain: EAGVVQSPRYKIIEKKQPVAFWCNPISGHNTLYWYLQNLGQGPELLIRYENEEAVDDSQLPKDRFSAERLKGVDSTLKIQPAELGDSAVYLCASSLTVNTEAFFGQGTRLTVV.

The chain links TRBV5-6 to TRBJ1-4, with D uncertain. Germline values: CDR1 SGHDT, CDR2 YYEEEE. V lost 0 bases and J lost 0, with 9 bases in between. The CDR3 runs 16 residues. CDR3 DNA sequence: TGTGCCAGCAGCTTGGCCCTCAAATCAACTAATGAAAAACTGTTTTTT. It translates to CASSLALKSTNEKLFF.

V is TRBV5-4 and J is TRBJ2-5; 15 nucleotides agree with TRBD2. In germline, CDR1 is SGHNT, CDR2 YYREEE (reference sequence). The V segment lost 3 bases and the J segment 5 bases; nucleotides outside the gene matches: 11. The CDR3 is 18 amino acids. DNA for the CDR3: TGTGCCAGCAGCTGGGGACTAGCGGGGGGAAATTTCGGGGAGACCCAGTACTTC. This sequence encodes CASSWGLAGGNFGETQYF.

The rearrangement uses TRBV7-9 and TRBJ2-1; 7 bases agree with TRBD1. After removal of 5 bases from V and 4 bases from J, the junction contained 8 bases not matched to a gene. This CDR3 is 15 amino acids long. Germline V gene lookup returns CDR1 SEHNR and CDR2 FQNEAQ (reference sequence). CDR3 nucleotide sequence: TGTGCCAGCAGCCACGGGACAGCTCAATACAATGAGCAGTTCTTC. This gives the protein CASSHGTAQYNEQFF.

The chain uses TRBV6-2 or TRBV6-3 and TRBJ2-1; 9 bases are a match to TRBD1. The CDR3 is made up of 15 amino acids. CDR1 is MNHEY and CDR2 is SVGEGT in the germline V gene. With V trimmed by 5 bases and J by 8 bases, 10 bases remained unmatched. The CDR3 DNA is TGTGCCAGCAGTAAAACAGGGGGCGCAGCCCATGAGCAGTTCTTC. Its protein is CASSKTGGAAHEQFF.

The chain uses TRBV25-1 and TRBJ2-7; a possible D gene is TRBD2 (5 bases). The germline CDR1 and CDR2 sequences are MGHDK and SYGVNS. The CDR3 has 13 amino acids. V shed 3 bases and J shed 5 bases, with 11 bases lying between them. In DNA form, the CDR3 reads TGTGCCAGCAGTGACGAGGGCATGAACGAGCAGTACTTC. It is translated as CASSDEGMNEQYF.

CDR3 region: CASSQGNKNYGYTF. The CDR3, as DNA: TGTGCCAGCAGCCAAGGGAATAAGAACTATGGCTACACCTTC. V is TRBV3-1 (or the pseudogene TRBV3-2) and J is TRBJ1-2; no firm D call. Trimming took 1 base from V and 2 from J, leaving 8 bases between them. Looked up from germline, CDR1 is LGHDT and CDR2 is YNNKEL (reference sequence). The CDR3 runs to 14 residues.